The 8 T cell receptor beta chains in this list originate from one sample, sequenced in a study of identical twins. Each CDR3 protein gets one entry after TCRdb re-called the 5' RACE reads with MiXCR. Among about 220,000 distinct CDR3 sequences, 6.5% to 9% were seen once, and the ten largest hold around 5.4%. This sample also appeared in a second study, on yellow fever vaccine responses in identical twins.

Sample: CD8+ T cells sorted from blood. Receptor source: a woman in her late teens or twenties in good health.

This clonotype was recorded a few times. In nucleotides, the CDR3 is TGTGCCACCAGTGAGAGAGATTTTATCTCCTACAATGAGCAGTTCTTC. This encodes CATSERDFISYNEQFF. This sequence joins TRBV24-1 and TRBJ2-1, with D uncertain. Trimming removed 4 bases from V and 0 bases from J, with 12 bases in between. The CDR3 spans 16 residues. Germline CDR1 KGHDR, CDR2 SFDVKD.

The genes are TRBV28 and TRBJ2-3; TRBD2 matches 9 bases. With V trimmed by 1 base and J by 6 bases, 8 bases remained unmatched. The CDR3 loop spans 16 amino acids. Germline CDR1 and CDR2: MDHEN and SYDVKM. The CDR3: CASSLLDSGSLDTQYF. CDR3 nucleotides: TGTGCCAGCAGTTTATTGGATAGCGGGAGTTTGGATACGCAGTATTTT.

The CDR3 nucleotides are TGCGCCAGCAGCCAAGTGAGGGCAGGCACTTATCAGCCCCAGCATTTT. Protein: CASSQVRAGTYQPQHF. The chain employs TRBV4-1 and TRBJ1-5; D gene uncertain. The V and J ends lost 1 base and 5 bases respectively, with 15 bases between them. Per germline, CDR1 MGHRA and CDR2 YSYEKL. The CDR3 covers 16 residues.

The CDR3 loop is CASSIAPGVEDTEAFF. In nucleotides, the CDR3 is TGTGCCAGTAGTATAGCGCCAGGGGTGGAGGACACTGAAGCTTTCTTT. The V gene is TRBV19, the J gene TRBJ1-1, with TRBD1 as a possible D gene (6 bases). The CDR3 runs to 16 residues. V lost 1 base, J lost 3 bases, and 15 bases lay in between. CDR1 is LNHDA, CDR2 SQIVND, per germline (reference sequence).

This clonotype occurred a few times. This rearrangement joins TRBV6-1 to TRBJ1-1, with TRBD1 matching over 8 bases. CDR1 is MNHNS and CDR2 is SASEGT in the germline V gene. Trimming removed 7 bases from V and 3 bases from J; junction bases left unmatched: 4. This CDR3 is 13 amino acids long. This CDR3 reads CASTTTGDTEAFF. The CDR3 DNA follows: TGTGCCAGCACGACGACAGGGGACACTGAAGCTTTCTTT.

This clonotype was seen more than once but under ten times. The V and J genes are TRBV3-1 and TRBJ2-3, with D possibly being TRBD2 (6 bases). CDR1 is LGHDT, CDR2 YNNKEL, per germline (reference sequence). This CDR3 is built from 13 residues. V lost 0 bases and J 7 bases, leaving 8 bases between the germline ends. The CDR3 protein is CASSQEGRNTQYF. The CDR3 coding sequence is TGTGCCAGCAGCCAAGAAGGGAGGAATACGCAGTATTTT.

This clonotype was counted a few times. The rearrangement links TRBV7-9 to TRBJ1-1; D is possibly TRBD1 (5 bases). Looked up from germline, CDR1 is SEHNR and CDR2 is FQNEAQ (reference sequence). The CDR3 covers 16 residues. Trimming stripped 1 base from V and 3 bases from J, with 15 bases between. The CDR3 sequence is CASSLGFGGGDTEAFF. The CDR3 nucleotides read TGTGCCAGCAGCTTAGGTTTTGGTGGAGGGGACACTGAAGCTTTCTTT. Full variable domain (remainder filled in from reference TRBV7-9 and TRBJ1-1): DTGVSQNPRHKITKRGQNVTFRCDPISEHNRLYWYRQTLGQGPEFLTYFQNEAQLEKSRLLSDRFSAERPKGSFSTLEIQRTEQGDSAMYLCASSLGFGGGDTEAFFGQGTRLTVV.

The gene calls are TRBV28 and TRBJ2-1; D remains ambiguous. The CDR3 has 16 amino acids. Germline-derived CDR1 and CDR2 are MDHEN and SYDVKM. Trimming removed 3 bases from V and 7 bases from J, with 19 bases in between. Written as DNA, the CDR3 is TGTGCCAGCAGTTTCTATAGTCAACCTCGGGCAAATGAGCAGTTCTTC. Amino acid sequence: CASSFYSQPRANEQFF.